This T cell receptor beta chain was profiled in a study of blood T cell repertoires in COVID-19. The overall study: PBMCs, B-cell-depleted T cells, or T cells were the source of the cDNA or gDNA that made up the material.

The CDR3 is made up of 18 amino acids. CDR1 is SNHLY and CDR2 is FYNNEI in the germline V gene. Trimming cost V 7 bases and J 0 bases, with 21 bases left between them. Assay used: immunoSEQ multiplex PCR; TCRdb lists only in-frame clones, some missing. The sample shows 250,000 to 400,000 clones, about 91% of them seen only once. Sequencing input: peripheral blood. The genes are TRBV2 and TRBJ1-4; D is perhaps TRBD1 (5 bases). The sequence was collected from a woman in her 30s with COVID-19, enrolled during active disease. The CDR3 region is CASTVDSGTPTTNEKLFF. The CDR3 bases are TGTGCCAGCACCGTTGACAGTGGGACTCCCACAACTAATGAAAAACTGTTTTTT. Based on the CDR3 plus reference TRBV2 and TRBJ1-4, the full variable domain is EPEVTQTPSHQVTQMGQEVILRCVPISNHLYFYWYRQILGQKVEFLVSFYNNEISEKSEIFDDQFSVERPDGSNFTLKIRSTKLEDSAMYFCASTVDSGTPTTNEKLFFGSGTQLSVL.